Here is one TCR beta chain with its context. Its antigen remains unknown. This table comes from immunoSEQ multiplex PCR, and its TCRdb copy is limited to in-frame clones, with some not included. Here the sample spans over 60,000 clones, around 84% being singletons. The sample belongs to a study of Tregs in tolerant kidney transplant recipients. Study-wide findings and caveats: This study did not directly address biological reproducibility.

After removal of 0 bases from V and 7 bases from J, the junction contained 4 bases not matched to a gene. The CDR3 totals 15 residues. CDR1 MGHRA and CDR2 YSYEKL come from the germline V gene. This sequence joins TRBV4-1 and TRBJ2-7; TRBD2 matches 12 bases. This receptor was taken from a human donor in good health. Sample: CD4+ T cells from blood. The CDR3 nucleotides read TGCGCCAGCAGCCAAGAGCTAGCGGGGGGGCGGGAGCAGTACTTC. It yields the protein CASSQELAGGREQYF.